This record looks at one TCR beta chain sequence and its context. What antigen it recognizes has not been identified. No base quality information exists; no much larger clone differs at one position. This sample is part of a study of CD8+ T cells in alopecia areata (dated by TCRdb to between 2018 and 2020). Background on the whole study: Treated patients were enrolled in an open-label pilot trial of oral tofacitinib at 5 to 10 mg twice daily for moderate-to-severe alopecia areata. Tofacitinib was given for 6 to 18 months, followed by 6 months of follow-up off drug to assess delayed response and recurrence. Disease severity in treated patients was measured with the SALT score, which quantifies the percentage of affected scalp surface area. In both human patients and the C3H/HeJ mouse model, the study applied high-throughput TCRbeta sequencing to look at T cell clonal expansion in alopecia areata. On the human side, TCRbeta sequencing was run on scalp tissue and on sorted CD4+ and CD8+ peripheral blood T cells from healthy controls and from alopecia areata patients with either patchy or totalis/universalis disease. Biopsies were taken from tofacitinib-treated patients at baseline and again at 4 and 24 weeks into treatment, and several of those patients also had a later scalp biopsy. Scalp clonality was compared across normal scalp (n=4), patchy alopecia areata scalp (n=8), and alopecia totalis/universalis scalp (n=8). RNA came from the PAXgene miRNA kit for fixed scalp, the miRNeasy kit for PBMCs, and the RNeasy kit for mouse skin. Amplification of TCRbeta CDR3 regions was done by immunoSEQ multiplex PCR using 35 Vbeta forward primers and 13 Jbeta reverse primers.

Results the study describes overall, beyond this receptor: Because the treated cohort was small and had only one nonresponder, larger studies are needed to examine links between baseline CD8+ expansion and response. With tofacitinib, both scalp clonality and the number of expanded CD8+ clones among the top 100 scalp clones went down significantly. Shared TCR sequences between patients were less evident than in mice, which may be partly attributable to HLA diversity in the patient population. Resident alphabeta T cells in normal human skin are also sequenced, complicating scalp TCR repertoire analysis, unlike mouse skin dominated by gammadelta T cells. During tofacitinib treatment, many expanded lesional clones remained in scalp and blood, and this persistence may partly explain relapse after treatment is stopped. Compared with normal scalp, lesional scalp had higher clonality and more expanded CD8+ clones, particularly in alopecia totalis/universalis, a pattern that suggests antigenic drive.

The time point label of this sample denotes: roughly 24 weeks on oral tofacitinib. The treatment or condition label of this sample denotes: oral pan-JAK inhibitor, 5-10 mg twice daily. Peripheral blood and lesional scalp punch biopsies were obtained from patients with alopecia areata. After PBMCs were isolated by density centrifugation and stained for CD3, CD4 and CD8, a FACSAria was used to sort CD4+ and CD8+ T cells. Receptors were amplified or captured by the immunoSEQ multiplex PCR assay. To provide template for TCR sequencing, every sample had RNA extracted and reverse transcribed into cDNA. SuperScript III was used to make first-strand cDNA, primed with a 2:1 mix of oligo-dT and random hexamers. A synthetic immune receptor repertoire was used to gauge amplification bias, and whatever bias remained was removed computationally. In the paper's pipeline: Raw reads were preprocessed to remove errors, and CDR3 was defined by IMGT conventions from the conserved cysteine to phenylalanine. Clonality was computed as 1 minus the Shannon entropy, with the entropy normalized by log2 of the number of productive unique TCRs. CD4 or CD8 identity of scalp clones was inferred by cross-referencing scalp TCRbeta sequences with sorted blood CD4 and CD8 repertoires. Entries here come from immuneACCESS through TCRdb and include only in-frame sequences with V and J called. Some clones fail to appear in such tables; in the studies checked, an unresolved V gene covers under half of the shortfall, and the cause of the remainder is unknown. The DNA was the basis for D and trimming; V, J and clone size are from that table. This sample is represented by 190,000 or so clones; roughly 64% of them were singletons. Roughly 12% of the sample is held by the ten biggest clonotypes.

The CDR1 and CDR2 encoded by the germline V gene are LGHNT and FRNRAP. A distance of 11 bases separates the germline ends of V and J, which lose 5 bases and 0 bases respectively. Taken from cysteine to phenylalanine, the CDR3 has 16 residues. The DNA shown is the 48-base CDR3, in frame from base 1. This receptor chain uses TRBV12-5 and TRBJ1-6, with a tentative D gene TRBD1 over 5 matching bases. The sequence came from a human donor with alopecia areata. Sequencing used CD8+ T cells sorted from blood, obtained at week 24, from a patient treated with tofacitinib. The nucleotides are TGTGCTAGTGGTCAGGGTGCAAGCTCCTATAATTCACCCCTCCACTTT. It specifies CASGQGASSYNSPLHF.